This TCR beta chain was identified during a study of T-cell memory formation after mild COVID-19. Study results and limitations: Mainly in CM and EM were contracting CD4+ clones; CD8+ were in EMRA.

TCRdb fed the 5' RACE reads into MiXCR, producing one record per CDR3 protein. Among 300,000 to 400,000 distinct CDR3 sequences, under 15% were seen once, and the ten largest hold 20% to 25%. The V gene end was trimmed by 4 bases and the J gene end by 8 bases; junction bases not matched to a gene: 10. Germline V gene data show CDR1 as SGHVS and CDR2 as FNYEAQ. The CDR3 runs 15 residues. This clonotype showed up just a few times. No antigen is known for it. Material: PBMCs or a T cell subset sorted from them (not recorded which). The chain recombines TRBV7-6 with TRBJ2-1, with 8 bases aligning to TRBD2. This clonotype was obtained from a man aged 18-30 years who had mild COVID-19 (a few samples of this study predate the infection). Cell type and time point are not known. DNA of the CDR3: TGTGCCAGCAGCTCCAGCGGGGGAGGTGCCGATGAGCAGTTCTTC. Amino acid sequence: CASSSSGGGADEQFF.